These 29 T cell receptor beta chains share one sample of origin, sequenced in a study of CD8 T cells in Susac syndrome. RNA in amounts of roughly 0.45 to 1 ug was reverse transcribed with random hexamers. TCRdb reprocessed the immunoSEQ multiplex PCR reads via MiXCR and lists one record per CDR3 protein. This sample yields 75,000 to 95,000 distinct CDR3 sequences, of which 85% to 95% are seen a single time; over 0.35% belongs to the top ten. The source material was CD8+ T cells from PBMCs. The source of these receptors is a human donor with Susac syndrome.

The CDR3 spells CASLALGTGYEKLFF. Written as DNA, the CDR3 is TGTGCCAGCCTTGCTCTAGGGACCGGCTATGAAAAACTGTTTTTT. The chain has TRBV7-9 and TRBJ1-4; weak D call: TRBD1 (5 bases). Germline CDR1 and CDR2: SEHNR and FQNEAQ (reference sequence). The CDR3 runs 15 residues. V was pared by 8 bases and J by 6 bases, with 19 bases between.

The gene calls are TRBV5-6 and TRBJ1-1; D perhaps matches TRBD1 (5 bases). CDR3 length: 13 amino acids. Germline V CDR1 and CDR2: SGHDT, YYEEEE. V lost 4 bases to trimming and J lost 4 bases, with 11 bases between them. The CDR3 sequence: CASSVAGSTEAFF. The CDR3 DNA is TGTGCCAGCAGCGTTGCAGGGTCCACTGAAGCTTTCTTT.

The DNA for the CDR3 is TGTGCCAGCTCACCACTAAAGGGCAGGGACCCCTACGAGCAGTACTTC. It translates to CASSPLKGRDPYEQYF. The chain uses TRBV18 and TRBJ2-7, with D perhaps assigned TRBD1 or TRBD2 (5 bases each). Germline CDR1 KGHSH, CDR2 LQKENI. This CDR3 comprises 16 residues. Deletions cut 1 base from V and 2 bases from J, with 15 bases between.

Here the CDR3 reads CASSVGAVSSYEQYF. Written as DNA, the CDR3 is TGTGCCAGCAGCGTAGGGGCGGTAAGCTCCTACGAGCAGTACTTC. V is TRBV9 and J is TRBJ2-7; no reliable D call. The CDR3 consists of 15 residues. V gave up 0 bases and J gave up 0 bases, with 10 bases separating them. CDR1 SGDLS and CDR2 YYNGEE come from the germline V gene.

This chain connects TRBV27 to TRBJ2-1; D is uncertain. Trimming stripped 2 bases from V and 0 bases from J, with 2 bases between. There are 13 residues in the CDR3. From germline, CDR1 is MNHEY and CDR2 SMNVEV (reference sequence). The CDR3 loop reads CASSLSSYNEQFF. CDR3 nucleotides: TGTGCCAGCAGTTTAAGCTCCTACAATGAGCAGTTCTTC.

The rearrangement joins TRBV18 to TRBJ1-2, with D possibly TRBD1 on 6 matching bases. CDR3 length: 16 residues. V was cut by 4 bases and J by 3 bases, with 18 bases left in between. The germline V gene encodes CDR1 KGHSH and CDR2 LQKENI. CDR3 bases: TGTGCCAGCTCACTTACCTTCCAACAGGGTGACTATGGCTACACCTTC. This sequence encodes CASSLTFQQGDYGYTF.

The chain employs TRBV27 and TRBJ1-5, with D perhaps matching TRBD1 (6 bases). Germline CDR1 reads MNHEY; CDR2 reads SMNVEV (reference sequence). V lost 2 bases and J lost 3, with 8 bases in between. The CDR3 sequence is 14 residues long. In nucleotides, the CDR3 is TGTGCCAGCAGTTTAGGGGGGGCCAATCAGCCCCAGCATTTT. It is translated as CASSLGGANQPQHF.

The CDR3, as DNA: TGTGCCAGCAGTTACGTTGAGGGGAGTGGCGAGCAGTACTTC. It yields the protein CASSYVEGSGEQYF. The V gene is TRBV6-2 or TRBV6-3, the J gene TRBJ2-7; the D gene could be TRBD1 or TRBD2 (5 bases each). The CDR3 contains 14 residues. CDR1 and CDR2 (germline): MNHEY, SVGEGT. V gave up 2 bases and J gave up 6 bases, with 14 bases separating them.

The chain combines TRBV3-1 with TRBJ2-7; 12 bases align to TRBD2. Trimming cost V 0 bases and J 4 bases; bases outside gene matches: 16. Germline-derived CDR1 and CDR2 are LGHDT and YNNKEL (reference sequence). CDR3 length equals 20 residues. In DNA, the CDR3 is TGTGCCAGCAGCCAAGAATATCGACTAGCGGGAGCCCCTAGCCAATACGAGCAGTACTTC. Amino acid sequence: CASSQEYRLAGAPSQYEQYF.

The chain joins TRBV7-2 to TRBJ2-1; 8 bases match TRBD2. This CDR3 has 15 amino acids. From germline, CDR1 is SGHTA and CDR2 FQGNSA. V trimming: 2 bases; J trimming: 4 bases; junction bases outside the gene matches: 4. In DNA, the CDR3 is TGTGCCAGCAGCTTACTAGCGGGTAGATACAATGAGCAGTTCTTC. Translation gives CASSLLAGRYNEQFF.

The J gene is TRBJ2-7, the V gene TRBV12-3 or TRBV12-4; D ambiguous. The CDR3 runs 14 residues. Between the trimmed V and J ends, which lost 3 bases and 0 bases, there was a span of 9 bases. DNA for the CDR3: TGTGCCAGCAGTTTCTGGCAGAGCTCCTACGAGCAGTACTTC. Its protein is CASSFWQSSYEQYF.

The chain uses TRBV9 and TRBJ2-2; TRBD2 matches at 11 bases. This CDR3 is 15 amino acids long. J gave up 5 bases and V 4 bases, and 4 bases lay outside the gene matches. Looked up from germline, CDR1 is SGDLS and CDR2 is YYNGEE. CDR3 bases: TGTGCCAGCAGCCCGACTAGCGGGATGACCGGGGAGCTGTTTTTT. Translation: CASSPTSGMTGELFF.

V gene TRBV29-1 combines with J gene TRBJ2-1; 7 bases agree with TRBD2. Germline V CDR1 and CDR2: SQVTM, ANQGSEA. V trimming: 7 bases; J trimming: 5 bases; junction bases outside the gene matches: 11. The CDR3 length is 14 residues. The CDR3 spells CSADGLAVNNEQFF. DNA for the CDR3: TGCAGCGCCGACGGTCTAGCGGTAAACAATGAGCAGTTCTTC.

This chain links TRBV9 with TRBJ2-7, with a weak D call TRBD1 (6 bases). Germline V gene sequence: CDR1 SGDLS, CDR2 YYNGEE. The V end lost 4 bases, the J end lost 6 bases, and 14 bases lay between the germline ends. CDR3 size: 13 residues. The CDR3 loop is CASSSRQDGEQYF. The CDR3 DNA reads TGTGCCAGCAGCTCTCGACAGGACGGCGAGCAGTACTTC.

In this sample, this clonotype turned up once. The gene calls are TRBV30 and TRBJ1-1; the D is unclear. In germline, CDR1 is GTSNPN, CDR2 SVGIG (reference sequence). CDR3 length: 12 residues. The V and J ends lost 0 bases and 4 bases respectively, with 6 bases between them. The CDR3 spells CAWSVKITEAFF. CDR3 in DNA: TGTGCCTGGAGTGTGAAGATCACTGAAGCTTTCTTT.

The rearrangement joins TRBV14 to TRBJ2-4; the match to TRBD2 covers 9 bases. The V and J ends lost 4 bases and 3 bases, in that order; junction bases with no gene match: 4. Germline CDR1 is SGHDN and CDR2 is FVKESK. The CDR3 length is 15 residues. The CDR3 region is CASSPETSGKNIQYF. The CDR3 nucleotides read TGTGCCAGCAGCCCTGAGACTAGCGGCAAAAACATTCAGTACTTC. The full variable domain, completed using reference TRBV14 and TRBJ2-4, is EAGVTQFPSHSVIEKGQTVTLRCDPISGHDNLYWYRRVMGKEIKFLLHFVKESKQDESGMPNNRFLAERTGGTYSTLKVQPAELEDSGVYFCASSPETSGKNIQYFGAGTRLSVL.

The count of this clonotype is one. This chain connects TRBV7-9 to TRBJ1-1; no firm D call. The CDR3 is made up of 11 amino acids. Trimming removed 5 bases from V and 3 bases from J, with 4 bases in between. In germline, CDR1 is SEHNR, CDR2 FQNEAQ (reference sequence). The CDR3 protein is CASSPDTEAFF. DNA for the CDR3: TGTGCCAGCAGCCCGGACACTGAAGCTTTCTTT. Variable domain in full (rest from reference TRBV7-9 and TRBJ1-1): DTGVSQNPRHKITKRGQNVTFRCDPISEHNRLYWYRQTLGQGPEFLTYFQNEAQLEKSRLLSDRFSAERPKGSFSTLEIQRTEQGDSAMYLCASSPDTEAFFGQGTRLTVV.

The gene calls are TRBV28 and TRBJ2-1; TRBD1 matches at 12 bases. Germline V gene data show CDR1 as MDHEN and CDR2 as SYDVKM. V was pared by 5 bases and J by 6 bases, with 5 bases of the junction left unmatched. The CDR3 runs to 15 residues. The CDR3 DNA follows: TGTGCCAGCAGTCCCGGGACAGGGGGCCTCAATGAGCAGTTCTTC. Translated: CASSPGTGGLNEQFF.

The CDR3 is CASRHPGQGRETQYF. CDR3 bases: TGTGCCAGCAGGCATCCGGGACAGGGGCGGGAGACCCAGTACTTC. J is TRBJ2-5 and V is TRBV28; 10 nucleotides match TRBD1. This CDR3 is built from 15 residues. V lost 6 bases to trimming and J lost 5 bases; unmatched junction nucleotides: 9. Germline loops: CDR1 MDHEN, CDR2 SYDVKM.

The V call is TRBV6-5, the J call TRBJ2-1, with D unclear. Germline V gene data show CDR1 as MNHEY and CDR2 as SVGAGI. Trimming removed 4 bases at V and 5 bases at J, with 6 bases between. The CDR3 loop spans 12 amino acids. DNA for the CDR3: TGTGCCAGCAGTTCTAGTGACAATGAGCAGTTCTTC. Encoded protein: CASSSSDNEQFF.

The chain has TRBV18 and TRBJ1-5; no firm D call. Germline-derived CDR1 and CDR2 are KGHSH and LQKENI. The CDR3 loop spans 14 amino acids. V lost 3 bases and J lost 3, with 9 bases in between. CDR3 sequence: CASSPDPANQPQHF. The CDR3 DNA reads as TGTGCCAGCTCACCCGACCCTGCCAATCAGCCCCAGCATTTT. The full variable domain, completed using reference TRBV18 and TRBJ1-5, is NAGVMQNPRHLVRRRGQEARLRCSPMKGHSHVYWYRQLPEEGLKFMVYLQKENIIDESGMPKERFSAEFPKEGPSILRIQQVVRGDSAAYFCASSPDPANQPQHFGDGTRLSIL.

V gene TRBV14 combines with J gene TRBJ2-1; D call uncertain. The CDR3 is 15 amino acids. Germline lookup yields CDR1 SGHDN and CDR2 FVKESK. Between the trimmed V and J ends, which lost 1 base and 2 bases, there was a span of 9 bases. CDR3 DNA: TGTGCCAGCAGCCAAGGCCGACTTACCTACAATGAGCAGTTCTTC. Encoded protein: CASSQGRLTYNEQFF.

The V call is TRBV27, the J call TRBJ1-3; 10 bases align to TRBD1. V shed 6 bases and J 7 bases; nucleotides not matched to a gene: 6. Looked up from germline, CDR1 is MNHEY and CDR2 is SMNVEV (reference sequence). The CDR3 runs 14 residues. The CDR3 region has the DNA TGTGCCAGCAGCCCGGGACAGGGGTTTAACACCATATATTTT. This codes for CASSPGQGFNTIYF.

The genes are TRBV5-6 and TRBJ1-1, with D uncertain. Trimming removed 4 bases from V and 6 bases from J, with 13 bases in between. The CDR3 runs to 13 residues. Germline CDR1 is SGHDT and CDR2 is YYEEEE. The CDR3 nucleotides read TGTGCCAGCAGCGTTGGCGGGGTCTCTGAAGCTTTCTTT. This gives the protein CASSVGGVSEAFF.

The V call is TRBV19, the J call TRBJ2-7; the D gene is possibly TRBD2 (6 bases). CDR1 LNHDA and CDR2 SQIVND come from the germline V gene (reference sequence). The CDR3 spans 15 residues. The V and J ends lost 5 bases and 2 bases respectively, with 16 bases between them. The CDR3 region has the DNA TGTGCCAGTAGTTATTCTGACGCGGGGACCTACGAGCAGTACTTC. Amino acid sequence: CASSYSDAGTYEQYF.

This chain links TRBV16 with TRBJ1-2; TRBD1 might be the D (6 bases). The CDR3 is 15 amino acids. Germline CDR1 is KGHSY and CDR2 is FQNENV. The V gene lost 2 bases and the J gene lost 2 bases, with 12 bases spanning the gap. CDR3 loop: CASSQAPTGNYGYTF. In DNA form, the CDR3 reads TGTGCCAGCAGCCAAGCTCCCACAGGGAACTATGGCTACACCTTC.

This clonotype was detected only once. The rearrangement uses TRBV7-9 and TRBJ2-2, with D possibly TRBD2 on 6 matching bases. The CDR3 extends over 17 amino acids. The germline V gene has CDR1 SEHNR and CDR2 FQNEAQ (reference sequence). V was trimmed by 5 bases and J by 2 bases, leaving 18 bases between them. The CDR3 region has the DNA TGTGCCAGCAGCCCCGCTCCGGGACTGCCAAACACCGGGGAGCTGTTTTTT. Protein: CASSPAPGLPNTGELFF.

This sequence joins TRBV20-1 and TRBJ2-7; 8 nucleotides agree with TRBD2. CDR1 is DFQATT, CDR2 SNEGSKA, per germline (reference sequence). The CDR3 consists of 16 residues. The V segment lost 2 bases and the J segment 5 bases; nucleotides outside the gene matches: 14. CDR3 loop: CSARREDSGVINEQYF. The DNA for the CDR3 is TGCAGTGCTAGAAGGGAGGATAGCGGGGTTATCAACGAGCAGTACTTC.

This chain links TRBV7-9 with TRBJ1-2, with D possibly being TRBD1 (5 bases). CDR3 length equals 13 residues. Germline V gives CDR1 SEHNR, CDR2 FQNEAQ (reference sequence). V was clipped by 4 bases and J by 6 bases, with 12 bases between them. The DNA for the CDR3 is TGTGCCAGCAGCTCACGCCAGGGACATGGCTACACCTTC. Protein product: CASSSRQGHGYTF.